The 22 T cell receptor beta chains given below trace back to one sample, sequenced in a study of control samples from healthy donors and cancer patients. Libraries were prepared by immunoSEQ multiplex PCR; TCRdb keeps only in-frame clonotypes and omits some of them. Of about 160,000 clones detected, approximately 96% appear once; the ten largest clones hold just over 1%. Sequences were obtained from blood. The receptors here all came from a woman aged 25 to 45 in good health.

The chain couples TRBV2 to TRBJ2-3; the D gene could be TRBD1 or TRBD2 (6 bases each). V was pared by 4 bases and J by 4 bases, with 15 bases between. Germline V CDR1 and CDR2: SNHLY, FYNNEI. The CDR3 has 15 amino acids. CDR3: CASSVRHREADTQYF. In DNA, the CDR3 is TGTGCCAGCAGTGTAAGGCACAGGGAGGCAGATACGCAGTATTTT.

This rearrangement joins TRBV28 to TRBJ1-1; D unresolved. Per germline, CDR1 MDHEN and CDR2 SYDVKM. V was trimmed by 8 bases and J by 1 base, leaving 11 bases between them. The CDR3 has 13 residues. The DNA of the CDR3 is TGTGCCAGCGGCCCCATTTGGAACACTGAAGCTTTCTTT. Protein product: CASGPIWNTEAFF.

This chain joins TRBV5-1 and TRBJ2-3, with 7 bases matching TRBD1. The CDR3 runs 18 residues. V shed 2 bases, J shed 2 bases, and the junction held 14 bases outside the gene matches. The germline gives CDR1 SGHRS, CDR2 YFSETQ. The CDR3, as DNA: TGCGCCAGCAGCTTCTACCCCCCAAAGACAGGGTCCACAGATACGCAGTATTTT. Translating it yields CASSFYPPKTGSTDTQYF.

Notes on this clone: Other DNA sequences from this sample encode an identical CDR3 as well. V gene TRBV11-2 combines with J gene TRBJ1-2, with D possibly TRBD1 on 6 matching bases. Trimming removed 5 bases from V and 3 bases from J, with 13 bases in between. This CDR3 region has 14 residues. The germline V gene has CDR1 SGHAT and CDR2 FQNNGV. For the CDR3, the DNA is TGTGCCAGCAGCGTAACAGGGTTCGACTATGGCTACACCTTC. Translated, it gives CASSVTGFDYGYTF.

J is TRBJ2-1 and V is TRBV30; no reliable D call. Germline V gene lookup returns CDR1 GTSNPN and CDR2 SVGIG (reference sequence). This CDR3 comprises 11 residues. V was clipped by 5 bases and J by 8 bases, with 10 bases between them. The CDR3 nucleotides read TGTGCCTGGTCACGGCGCGATGAGCAGTTCTTC. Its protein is CAWSRRDEQFF.

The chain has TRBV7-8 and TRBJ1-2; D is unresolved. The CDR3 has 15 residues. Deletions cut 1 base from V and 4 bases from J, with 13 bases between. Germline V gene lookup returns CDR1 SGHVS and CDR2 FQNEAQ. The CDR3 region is CASSLGSGSFYGYTF. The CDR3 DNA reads TGTGCCAGCAGCTTAGGGTCCGGCTCCTTCTATGGCTACACCTTC.

The chain's CDR3 is CASSLEGGPHTQYF. In nucleotides, the CDR3 is TGTGCCAGCAGTTTAGAGGGGGGTCCCCATACGCAGTATTTT. The rearrangement joins TRBV28 to TRBJ2-3, with D possibly being TRBD1 or TRBD2 (6 bases each). CDR1 is MDHEN, CDR2 SYDVKM, per germline. This CDR3 contains 14 residues. V lost 2 bases and J 7 bases, leaving 13 bases between the germline ends.

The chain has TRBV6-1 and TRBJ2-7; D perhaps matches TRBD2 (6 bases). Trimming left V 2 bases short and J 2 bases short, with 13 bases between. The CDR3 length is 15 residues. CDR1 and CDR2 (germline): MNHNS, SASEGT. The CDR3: CASSEWGRITYEQYF. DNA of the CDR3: TGTGCCAGCAGTGAATGGGGGAGGATCACCTACGAGCAGTACTTC.

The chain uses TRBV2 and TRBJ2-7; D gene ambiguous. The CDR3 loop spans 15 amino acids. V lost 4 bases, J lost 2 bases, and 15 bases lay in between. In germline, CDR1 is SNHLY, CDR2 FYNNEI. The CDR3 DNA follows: TGTGCCAGCAGTGGGGCCGGTCAGAACGCCTACGAGCAGTACTTC. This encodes CASSGAGQNAYEQYF.

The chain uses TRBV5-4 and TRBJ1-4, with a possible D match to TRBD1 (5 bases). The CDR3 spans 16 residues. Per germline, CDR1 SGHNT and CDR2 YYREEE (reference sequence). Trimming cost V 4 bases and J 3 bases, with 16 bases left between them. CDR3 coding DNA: TGTGCCAGCAGCCGAGGACAAGAAACACCTAATGAAAAACTGTTTTTT. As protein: CASSRGQETPNEKLFF.

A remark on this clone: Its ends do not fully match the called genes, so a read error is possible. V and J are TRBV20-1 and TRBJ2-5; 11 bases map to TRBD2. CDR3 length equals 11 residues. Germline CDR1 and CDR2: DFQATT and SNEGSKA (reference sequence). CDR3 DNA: TGTAGCGGGGGGGCCGGGGAGACCCAGTACTTC. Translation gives CSGGAGETQYF.

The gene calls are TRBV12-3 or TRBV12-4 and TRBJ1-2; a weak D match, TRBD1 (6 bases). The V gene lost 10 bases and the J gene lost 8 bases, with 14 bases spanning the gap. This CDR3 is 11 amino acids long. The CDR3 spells CATFWGGGYTF. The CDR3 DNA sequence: TGTGCCACCTTCTGGGGGGGCGGCTACACCTTC.

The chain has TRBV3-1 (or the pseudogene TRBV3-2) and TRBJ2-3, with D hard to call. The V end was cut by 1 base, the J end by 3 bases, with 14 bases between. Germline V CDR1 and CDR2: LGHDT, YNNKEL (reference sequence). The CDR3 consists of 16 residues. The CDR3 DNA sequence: TGTGCCAGCAGCCAAGGGTTAGCCCCGAATACAGATACGCAGTATTTT. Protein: CASSQGLAPNTDTQYF.

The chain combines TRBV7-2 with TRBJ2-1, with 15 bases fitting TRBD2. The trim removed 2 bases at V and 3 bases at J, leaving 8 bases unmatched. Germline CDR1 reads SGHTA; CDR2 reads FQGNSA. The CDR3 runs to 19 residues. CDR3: CASSLFGTSGGTGYNEQFF. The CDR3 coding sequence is TGTGCCAGCAGCTTATTCGGGACTAGCGGGGGGACCGGCTACAATGAGCAGTTCTTC.

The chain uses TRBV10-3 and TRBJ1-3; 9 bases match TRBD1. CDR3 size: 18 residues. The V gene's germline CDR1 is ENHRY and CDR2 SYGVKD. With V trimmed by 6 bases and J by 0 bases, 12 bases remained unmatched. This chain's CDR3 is CAIRGESRDRASGNTIYF. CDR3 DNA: TGTGCCATCAGAGGAGAGAGCCGGGACAGGGCCTCTGGAAACACCATATATTTT.

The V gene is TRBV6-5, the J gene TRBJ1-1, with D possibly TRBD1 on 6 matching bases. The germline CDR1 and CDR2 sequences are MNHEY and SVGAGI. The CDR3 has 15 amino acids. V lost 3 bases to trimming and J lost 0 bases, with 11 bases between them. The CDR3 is CASSYEQGLNTEAFF. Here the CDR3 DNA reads TGTGCCAGCAGTTATGAGCAGGGGCTGAACACTGAAGCTTTCTTT.

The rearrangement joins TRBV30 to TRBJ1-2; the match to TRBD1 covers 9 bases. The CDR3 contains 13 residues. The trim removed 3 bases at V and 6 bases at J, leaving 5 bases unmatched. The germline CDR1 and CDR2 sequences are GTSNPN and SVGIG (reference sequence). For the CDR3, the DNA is TGTGCCTGGAGCCGTGGACAGGGGAATGGCTACACCTTC. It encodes CAWSRGQGNGYTF.

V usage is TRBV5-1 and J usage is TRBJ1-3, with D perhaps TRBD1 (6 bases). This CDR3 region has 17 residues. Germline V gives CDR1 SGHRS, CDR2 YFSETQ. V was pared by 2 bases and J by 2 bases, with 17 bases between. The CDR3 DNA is TGCGCCAGCAGCTTTTGGACCAGGGGCGGACCTGGAAACACCATATATTTT. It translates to CASSFWTRGGPGNTIYF.

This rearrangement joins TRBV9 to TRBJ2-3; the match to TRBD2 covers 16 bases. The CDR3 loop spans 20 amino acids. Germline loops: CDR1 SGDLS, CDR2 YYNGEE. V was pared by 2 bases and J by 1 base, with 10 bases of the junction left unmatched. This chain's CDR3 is CASSVNPGLAGGPGTDTQYF. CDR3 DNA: TGTGCCAGCAGCGTTAATCCGGGACTAGCGGGGGGGCCGGGCACAGATACGCAGTATTTT. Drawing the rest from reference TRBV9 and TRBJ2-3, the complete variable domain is DSGVTQTPKHLITATGQRVTLRCSPRSGDLSVYWYQQSLDQGLQFLIQYYNGEERAKGNILERFSAQQFPDLHSELNLSSLELGDSALYFCASSVNPGLAGGPGTDTQYFGPGTRLTVL.

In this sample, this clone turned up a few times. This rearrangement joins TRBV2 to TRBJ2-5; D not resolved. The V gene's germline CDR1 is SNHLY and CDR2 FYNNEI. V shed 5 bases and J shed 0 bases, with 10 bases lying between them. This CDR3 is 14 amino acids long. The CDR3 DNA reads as TGTGCCAGCAGTCCAAGGAACAACCAAGAGACCCAGTACTTC. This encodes CASSPRNNQETQYF.

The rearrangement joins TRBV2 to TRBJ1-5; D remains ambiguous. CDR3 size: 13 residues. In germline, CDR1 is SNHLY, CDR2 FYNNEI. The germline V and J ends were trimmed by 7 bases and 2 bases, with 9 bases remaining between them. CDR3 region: CASKLAGNQPQHF. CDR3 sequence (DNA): TGTGCCAGCAAGTTGGCCGGCAATCAGCCCCAGCATTTT.

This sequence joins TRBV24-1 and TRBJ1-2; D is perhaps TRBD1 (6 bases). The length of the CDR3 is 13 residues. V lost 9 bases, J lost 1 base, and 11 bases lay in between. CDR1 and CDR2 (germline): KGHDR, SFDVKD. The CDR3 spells CATSDSYNYGYTF. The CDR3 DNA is TGTGCCACCTCGGACAGCTATAACTATGGCTACACCTTC.